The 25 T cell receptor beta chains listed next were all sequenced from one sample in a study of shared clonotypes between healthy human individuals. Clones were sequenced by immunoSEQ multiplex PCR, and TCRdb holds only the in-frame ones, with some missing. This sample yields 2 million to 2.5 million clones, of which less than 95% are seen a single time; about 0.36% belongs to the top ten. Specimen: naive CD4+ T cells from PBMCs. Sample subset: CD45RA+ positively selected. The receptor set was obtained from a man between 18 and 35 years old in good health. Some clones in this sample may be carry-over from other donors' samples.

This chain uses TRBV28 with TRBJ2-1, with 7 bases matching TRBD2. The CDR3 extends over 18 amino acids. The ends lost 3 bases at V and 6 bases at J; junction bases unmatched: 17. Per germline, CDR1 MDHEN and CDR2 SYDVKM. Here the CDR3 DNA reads TGTGCCAGCAGTTTGACTAGCCCCGTGCGGGTCAGGATCAATGAGCAGTTCTTC. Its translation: CASSLTSPVRVRINEQFF.

CDR3 loop: CASTPNSANTGELFF. The CDR3 bases are TGTGCCAGCACCCCGAACAGTGCGAACACCGGGGAGCTGTTTTTT. This rearrangement joins TRBV2 to TRBJ2-2; D ambiguous. Germline V lookup: CDR1 SNHLY, CDR2 FYNNEI. Between the trimmed V and J ends, which lost 7 bases and 0 bases, there was a span of 12 bases. CDR3 length: 15 amino acids.

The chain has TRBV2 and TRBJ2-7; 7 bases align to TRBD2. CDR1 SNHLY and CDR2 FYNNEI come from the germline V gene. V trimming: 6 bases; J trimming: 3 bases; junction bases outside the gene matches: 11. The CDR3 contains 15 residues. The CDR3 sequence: CASSRVAGQFYEQYF. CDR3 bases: TGTGCCAGCAGCCGAGTAGCGGGTCAGTTCTACGAGCAGTACTTC.

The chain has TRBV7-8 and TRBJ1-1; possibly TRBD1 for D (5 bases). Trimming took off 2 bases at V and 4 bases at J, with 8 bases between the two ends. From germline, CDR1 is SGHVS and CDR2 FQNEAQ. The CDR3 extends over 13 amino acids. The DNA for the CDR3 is TGTGCCAGCAGCTTACAGGGAAGCACTGAAGCTTTCTTT. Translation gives CASSLQGSTEAFF.

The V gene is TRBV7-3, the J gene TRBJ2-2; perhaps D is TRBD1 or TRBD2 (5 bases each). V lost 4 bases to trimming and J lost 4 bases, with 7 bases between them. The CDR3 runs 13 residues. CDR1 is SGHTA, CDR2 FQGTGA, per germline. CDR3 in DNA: TGTGCCAGCAGCTGGGACCCCACCGGGGAGCTGTTTTTT. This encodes CASSWDPTGELFF.

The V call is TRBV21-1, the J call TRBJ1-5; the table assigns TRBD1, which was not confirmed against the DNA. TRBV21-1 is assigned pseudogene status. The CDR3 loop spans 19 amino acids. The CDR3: CASTYRSPPSGTVNQPQHF. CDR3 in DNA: TGTGCCAGCACCTACCGTTCCCCACCAAGTGGGACAGTCAATCAGCCCCAGCATTTT.

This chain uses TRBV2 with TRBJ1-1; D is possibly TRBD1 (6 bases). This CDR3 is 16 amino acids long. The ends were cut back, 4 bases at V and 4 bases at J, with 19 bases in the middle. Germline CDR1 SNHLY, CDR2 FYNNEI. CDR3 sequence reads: CASSARGVDGGTEAFF. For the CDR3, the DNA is TGTGCCAGCAGTGCCAGGGGTGTTGATGGGGGCACTGAAGCTTTCTTT.

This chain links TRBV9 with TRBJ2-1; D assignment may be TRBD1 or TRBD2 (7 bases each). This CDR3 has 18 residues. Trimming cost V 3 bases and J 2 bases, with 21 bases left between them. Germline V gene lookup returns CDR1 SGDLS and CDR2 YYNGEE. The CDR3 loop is CASSADRVSGIPYNEQFF. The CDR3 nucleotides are TGTGCCAGCAGCGCCGACAGGGTAAGCGGGATCCCCTACAATGAGCAGTTCTTC.

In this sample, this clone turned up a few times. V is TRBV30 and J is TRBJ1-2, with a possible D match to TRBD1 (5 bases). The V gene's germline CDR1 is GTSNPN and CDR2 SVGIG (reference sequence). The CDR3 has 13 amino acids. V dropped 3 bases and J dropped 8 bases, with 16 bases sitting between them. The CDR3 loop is CAWREDRSWGYTF. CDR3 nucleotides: TGTGCCTGGAGAGAAGACAGATCGTGGGGCTACACCTTC.

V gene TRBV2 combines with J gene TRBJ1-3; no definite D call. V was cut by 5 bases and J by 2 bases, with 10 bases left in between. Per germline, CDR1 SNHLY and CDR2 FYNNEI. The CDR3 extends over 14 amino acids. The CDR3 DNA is TGTGCCAGCAGTAAGCTGACGGCTGGAAACACCATATATTTT. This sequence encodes CASSKLTAGNTIYF.

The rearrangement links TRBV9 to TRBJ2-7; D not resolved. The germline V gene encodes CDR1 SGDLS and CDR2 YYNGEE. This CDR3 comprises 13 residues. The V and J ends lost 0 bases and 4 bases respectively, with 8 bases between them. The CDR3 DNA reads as TGTGCCAGCAGCGTAGCTGGCGAGTACGAGCAGTACTTC. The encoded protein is CASSVAGEYEQYF.

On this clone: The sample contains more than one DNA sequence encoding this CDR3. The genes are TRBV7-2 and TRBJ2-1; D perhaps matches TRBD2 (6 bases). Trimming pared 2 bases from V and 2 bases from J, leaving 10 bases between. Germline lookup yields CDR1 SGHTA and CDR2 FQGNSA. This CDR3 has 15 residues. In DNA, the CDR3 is TGTGCCAGCAGCTTATTGGGCGGGACCTACAATGAGCAGTTCTTC. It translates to CASSLLGGTYNEQFF. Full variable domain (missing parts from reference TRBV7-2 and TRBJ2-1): GAGVSQSPSNKVTEKGKDVELRCDPISGHTALYWYRQSLGQGLEFLIYFQGNSAPDKSGLPSDRFSAERTGGSVSTLTIQRTQQEDSAVYLCASSLLGGTYNEQFFGPGTRLTVL.

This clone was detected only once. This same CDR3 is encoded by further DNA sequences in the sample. CDR3 nucleotides: TGTGCCAGCAGCGTAGGGGGAGACTATGGCTACACCTTC. Its translation: CASSVGGDYGYTF. This sequence joins TRBV9 and TRBJ1-2; D remains ambiguous. V was trimmed by 0 bases and J by 3 bases, leaving 6 bases between them. CDR3 length: 13 residues. Germline lookup yields CDR1 SGDLS and CDR2 YYNGEE. The full variable domain, in which reference TRBV9 and TRBJ1-2 provide the parts outside the CDR3, is DSGVTQTPKHLITATGQRVTLRCSPRSGDLSVYWYQQSLDQGLQFLIQYYNGEERAKGNILERFSAQQFPDLHSELNLSSLELGDSALYFCASSVGGDYGYTFGSGTRLTVV.

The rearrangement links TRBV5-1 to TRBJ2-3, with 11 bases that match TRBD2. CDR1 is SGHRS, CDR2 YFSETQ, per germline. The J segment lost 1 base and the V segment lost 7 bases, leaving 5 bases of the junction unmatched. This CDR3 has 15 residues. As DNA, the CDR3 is TGCGCCAGCTTGCCACTAGCGGGAGGCACAGATACGCAGTATTTT. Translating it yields CASLPLAGGTDTQYF.

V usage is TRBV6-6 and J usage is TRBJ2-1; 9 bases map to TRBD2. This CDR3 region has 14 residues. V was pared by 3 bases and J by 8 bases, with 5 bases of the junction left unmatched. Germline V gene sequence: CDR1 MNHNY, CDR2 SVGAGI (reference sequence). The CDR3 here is CASSYSGRRDEQFF. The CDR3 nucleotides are TGTGCCAGCAGTTATAGCGGGAGAAGGGATGAGCAGTTCTTC.

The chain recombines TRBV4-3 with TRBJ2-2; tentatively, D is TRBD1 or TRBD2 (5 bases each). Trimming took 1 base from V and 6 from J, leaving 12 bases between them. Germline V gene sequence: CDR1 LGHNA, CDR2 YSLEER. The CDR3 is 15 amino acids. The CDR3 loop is CASSQGFGTPGELFF. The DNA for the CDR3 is TGCGCCAGCAGCCAAGGGTTCGGGACCCCCGGGGAGCTGTTTTTT.

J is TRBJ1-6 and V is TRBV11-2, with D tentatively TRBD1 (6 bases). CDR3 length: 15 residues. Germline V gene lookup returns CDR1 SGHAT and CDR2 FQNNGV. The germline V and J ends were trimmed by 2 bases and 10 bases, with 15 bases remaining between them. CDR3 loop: CASSLPSLGGSPLHF. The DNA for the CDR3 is TGTGCCAGCAGCTTACCTTCGCTGGGGGGCTCACCCCTCCACTTT.

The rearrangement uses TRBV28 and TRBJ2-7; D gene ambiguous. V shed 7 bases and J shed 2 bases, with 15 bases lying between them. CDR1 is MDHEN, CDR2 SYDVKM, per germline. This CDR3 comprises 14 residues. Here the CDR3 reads CASISLVPPYEQYF. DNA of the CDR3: TGTGCCAGCATCAGTCTGGTTCCCCCCTACGAGCAGTACTTC.

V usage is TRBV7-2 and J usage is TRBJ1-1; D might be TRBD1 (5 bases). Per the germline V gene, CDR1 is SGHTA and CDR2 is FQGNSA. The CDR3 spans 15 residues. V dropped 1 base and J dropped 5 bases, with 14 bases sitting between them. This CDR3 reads CASSLEGPRVTEAFF. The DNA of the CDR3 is TGTGCCAGCAGCTTAGAGGGGCCGCGGGTTACTGAAGCTTTCTTT.

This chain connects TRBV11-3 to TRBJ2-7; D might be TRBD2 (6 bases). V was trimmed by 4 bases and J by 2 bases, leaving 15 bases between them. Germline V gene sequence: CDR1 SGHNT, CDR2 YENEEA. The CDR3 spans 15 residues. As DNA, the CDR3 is TGTGCCAGCAGCTCCCGGGGTAGCGGACCCTACGAGCAGTACTTC. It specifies CASSSRGSGPYEQYF. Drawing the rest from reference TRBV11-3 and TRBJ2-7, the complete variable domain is EAGVVQSPRYKIIEKKQPVAFWCNPISGHNTLYWYLQNLGQGPELLIRYENEEAVDDSQLPKDRFSAERLKGVDSTLKIQPAELGDSAVYLCASSSRGSGPYEQYFGPGTRLTVT.

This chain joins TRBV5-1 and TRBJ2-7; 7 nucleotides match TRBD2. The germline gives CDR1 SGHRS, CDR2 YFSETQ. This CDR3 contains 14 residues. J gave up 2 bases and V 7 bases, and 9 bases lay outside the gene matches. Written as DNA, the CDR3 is TGCGCCAGCGCTGCGGGGGTCCCGACCTACGAGCAGTACTTC. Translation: CASAAGVPTYEQYF.

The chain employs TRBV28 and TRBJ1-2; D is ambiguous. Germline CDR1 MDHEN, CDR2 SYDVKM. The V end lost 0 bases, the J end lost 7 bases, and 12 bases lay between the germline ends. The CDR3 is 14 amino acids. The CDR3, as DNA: TGTGCCAGCAGTTTATGGGCCCCCCAGTCTGGCTACACCTTC. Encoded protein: CASSLWAPQSGYTF.

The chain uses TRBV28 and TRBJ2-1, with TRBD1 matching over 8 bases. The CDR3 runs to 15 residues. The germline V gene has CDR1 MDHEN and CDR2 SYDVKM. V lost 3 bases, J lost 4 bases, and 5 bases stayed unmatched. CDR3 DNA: TGTGCCAGCAGTTTCCCCAGGGGGCCTTACAATGAGCAGTTCTTC. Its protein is CASSFPRGPYNEQFF.

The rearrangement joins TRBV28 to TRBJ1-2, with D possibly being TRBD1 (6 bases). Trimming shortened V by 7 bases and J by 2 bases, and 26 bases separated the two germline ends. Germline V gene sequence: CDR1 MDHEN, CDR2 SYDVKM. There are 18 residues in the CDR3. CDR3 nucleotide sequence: TGTGCCAGCACTTCTCCAGGTTGGGACACGCGGTTCAACTATGGCTACACCTTC. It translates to CASTSPGWDTRFNYGYTF.

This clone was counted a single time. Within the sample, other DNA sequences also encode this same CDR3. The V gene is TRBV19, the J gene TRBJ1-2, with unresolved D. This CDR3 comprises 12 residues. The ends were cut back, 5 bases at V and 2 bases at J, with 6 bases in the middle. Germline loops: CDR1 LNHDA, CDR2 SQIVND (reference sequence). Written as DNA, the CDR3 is TGTGCCAGTAGTCCAGCCAACTATGGCTACACCTTC. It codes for CASSPANYGYTF.